Listed here are 28 T cell receptor beta chains from one sample, sequenced in a study of early T cells in non-severe SARS-CoV-2 infection. In TCRdb, the 5' RACE reads were re-called with MiXCR into one record per CDR3 protein. The sample lists tens of thousands of distinct CDR3 sequences; around 10% were seen once. Sequenced: whole blood. The source is an adult who was a healthcare worker with PCR-confirmed SARS-CoV-2 infection or an uninfected control (not recorded which).

The sample holds a few counts of this clonotype. V is TRBV10-2 and J is TRBJ2-7; D may be TRBD2 (6 bases). The CDR3 consists of 15 residues. Trimming removed 8 bases from V and 0 bases from J, with 17 bases in between. Germline V lookup: CDR1 WSHSY, CDR2 SAAADI. The CDR3 sequence is CASSLVGGFSYEQYF. CDR3 nucleotides: TGCGCCAGCTCCCTCGTTGGGGGGTTCTCCTACGAGCAGTACTTC.

This clonotype occurred many times. The chain recombines TRBV19 with TRBJ2-7; 8 bases align to TRBD2. Trimming at V came to 5 bases and at J to 4 bases, leaving 4 bases not matched to a gene. Germline V gene data show CDR1 as LNHDA and CDR2 as SQIVND (reference sequence). There are 13 residues in the CDR3. The DNA of the CDR3 is TGTGCCAGTAGTCCGGGAGGGACGTACGAGCAGTACTTC. It specifies CASSPGGTYEQYF.

There are many counts of this clonotype. The chain employs TRBV29-1 and TRBJ2-1, with a weak D call TRBD2 (6 bases). The germline gives CDR1 SQVTM, CDR2 ANQGSEA. The CDR3 is 16 residues long. The V end lost 4 bases, the J end lost 1 base, and 17 bases lay between the germline ends. The CDR3: CSVATSGRGSYNEQFF. CDR3 DNA: TGCAGCGTTGCGACTAGTGGGAGAGGTTCCTACAATGAGCAGTTCTTC.

The rearrangement links TRBV12-3 or TRBV12-4 to TRBJ1-1, with D perhaps TRBD1 (5 bases). The CDR3 is 12 residues long. The germline V and J ends were trimmed by 5 bases and 7 bases, with 11 bases remaining between them. The CDR3 sequence is CASSTQVYEAFF. CDR3 coding DNA: TGTGCCAGCAGTACACAGGTATATGAAGCTTTCTTT.

The J gene is TRBJ2-3, the V gene TRBV5-4; perhaps TRBD1 as D (6 bases). Germline lookup yields CDR1 SGHNT and CDR2 YYREEE (reference sequence). This CDR3 region has 15 residues. V was pared by 1 base and J by 4 bases, with 13 bases between. The DNA of the CDR3 is TGTGCCAGCAGCTTGTTGGGGGCGCTTGCAGATACGCAGTATTTT. Residues: CASSLLGALADTQYF.

This clonotype was counted between two and nine times. V gene TRBV18 combines with J gene TRBJ1-6; the D gene is possibly TRBD1 (5 bases). V lost 4 bases, J lost 8 bases, and 9 bases lay in between. The CDR3 spans 13 residues. Germline-derived CDR1 and CDR2 are KGHSH and LQKENI. As DNA, the CDR3 is TGTGCCAGCTCACTCGACAGTGATTCACCCCTCCACTTT. It codes for CASSLDSDSPLHF.

The V and J genes are TRBV9 and TRBJ2-5; D remains unclear. This CDR3 region has 15 residues. The V gene lost 0 bases and the J gene lost 4 bases, with 13 bases spanning the gap. Germline CDR1 is SGDLS and CDR2 is YYNGEE. For the CDR3, the DNA is TGTGCCAGCAGCGTAGGGTCACTACTCCTAGAGACCCAGTACTTC. Its protein product is CASSVGSLLLETQYF.

Worth noting for this clonotype: This may be a read error: a much more frequent sequence differs by one nucleotide. The chain combines TRBV3-1 with TRBJ1-1; possibly TRBD1 for D (6 bases). The CDR3 totals 14 residues. The V gene's germline CDR1 is LGHDT and CDR2 YNNKEL (reference sequence). DNA of the CDR3: TGTGCCGGCAGCCAAGCCCGGCCGGGACACGGAGCTTTCTTT. Its translation is CAGSQARPGHGAFF.

This clonotype was recorded a few times. The rearrangement joins TRBV11-2 to TRBJ2-7; 7 nucleotides match TRBD2. Germline V gene data show CDR1 as SGHAT and CDR2 as FQNNGV. The CDR3 length is 15 residues. The trim removed 7 bases at V and 2 bases at J, leaving 11 bases unmatched. CDR3 nucleotide sequence: TGTGCCAGCACCATAAGTGGCGGGGGTGCCTACGAGCAGTACTTC. This translates into CASTISGGGAYEQYF.

This clonotype has a count of ten or more. The V call is TRBV20-1, the J call TRBJ2-7; 8 bases are shared with TRBD1. The CDR3 sequence is 13 residues long. From germline, CDR1 is DFQATT and CDR2 SNEGSKA (reference sequence). Trimming at V came to 0 bases and at J to 7 bases, leaving 5 bases not matched to a gene. The CDR3 sequence is CSARDRGLWEQYF. The CDR3 nucleotides read TGCAGTGCTAGAGACAGGGGGCTGTGGGAGCAGTACTTC.

The table lists this clonotype with a few counts. The CDR3 spells CASSPPGVGSNQPQHF. CDR3 DNA sequence: TGTGCCAGCTCACCACCGGGCGTCGGAAGCAATCAGCCCCAGCATTTT. The chain uses TRBV18 and TRBJ1-5; no firm D call. The length of the CDR3 is 16 residues. Trimming removed 0 bases from V and 1 base from J, with 10 bases in between. Germline CDR1 is KGHSH and CDR2 is LQKENI. Filled out from reference TRBV18 and TRBJ1-5, the complete variable domain reads NAGVMQNPRHLVRRRGQEARLRCSPMKGHSHVYWYRQLPEEGLKFMVYLQKENIIDESGMPKERFSAEFPKEGPSILRIQQVVRGDSAAYFCASSPPGVGSNQPQHFGDGTRLSIL.

A few counts support this clonotype. This rearrangement joins TRBV5-4 to TRBJ1-1, with a tentative D call TRBD1 (6 bases). Germline V lookup: CDR1 SGHNT, CDR2 YYREEE (reference sequence). CDR3 length: 13 residues. Deletions cut 9 bases from V and 4 bases from J, with 16 bases between. This chain's CDR3 is CATYPRGPTEAFF. The CDR3, as DNA: TGTGCCACCTACCCCAGGGGTCCCACTGAAGCTTTCTTT.

J is TRBJ2-1 and V is TRBV7-9; D not certain. Per the germline V gene, CDR1 is SEHNR and CDR2 is FQNEAQ (reference sequence). CDR3 length: 14 residues. V lost 4 bases and J 0 bases, leaving 7 bases between the germline ends. As DNA, the CDR3 is TGTGCCAGCAGCTCGCCAAGCTCCTACAATGAGCAGTTCTTC. This gives the protein CASSSPSSYNEQFF.

This clonotype was seen a handful of times. The chain carries TRBV6-1 and TRBJ1-6; no firm D call. Germline lookup yields CDR1 MNHNS and CDR2 SASEGT. Trimming left V 8 bases short and J 9 bases short, with 14 bases between. This CDR3 has 13 amino acids. The CDR3 bases are TGTGCCAGCCTCAGAGGGTGGATTTCACCCCTCCACTTT. Translating gives CASLRGWISPLHF.

This clonotype was counted only a few times. The V gene is TRBV27, the J gene TRBJ2-7; 7 nucleotides line up with TRBD2. The CDR3 has 15 residues. The V gene's germline CDR1 is MNHEY and CDR2 SMNVEV (reference sequence). Trimming at V came to 1 base and at J to 0 bases, leaving 3 bases not matched to a gene. The CDR3 reads CASSLWGGSSYEQYF. The CDR3 bases are TGTGCCAGCAGTTTATGGGGCGGGAGCTCCTACGAGCAGTACTTC.

Regarding this clonotype: This may come from a read error, since a much larger clone is one base off. The chain carries TRBV11-3 and TRBJ1-2; 8 bases match TRBD1. Germline V gene lookup returns CDR1 SGHNT and CDR2 YENEEA. V lost 5 bases, J lost 6 bases, and 5 bases stayed unmatched. This CDR3 is built from 13 residues. CDR3 nucleotide sequence: TGTGCCAGCAGCGTGGACAGGGATAATGGCTACACCTTC. Residues: CASSVDRDNGYTF. The full variable domain, its missing parts supplied by reference TRBV11-3 and TRBJ1-2, is EAGVVQSPRYKIIEKKQPVAFWCNPISGHNTLYWYLQNLGQGPELLIRYENEEAVDDSQLPKDRFSAERLKGVDSTLKIQPAELGDSAVYLCASSVDRDNGYTFGSGTRLTVV.

This clonotype was picked up a small number of times. The chain is built from TRBV9 and TRBJ2-2, with 7 bases fitting TRBD1. From germline, CDR1 is SGDLS and CDR2 YYNGEE. The junction had 7 bases not matched to a gene; V was cut back by 4 bases and J by 1 base. This CDR3 is built from 16 residues. The CDR3 nucleotides are TGTGCCAGCAGCAAGGGGCGGACAGGGAACACCGGGGAGCTGTTTTTT. Translation gives CASSKGRTGNTGELFF.

This clonotype turned up a few times. J is TRBJ2-5 and V is TRBV6-5; D unresolved. Germline V gene data show CDR1 as MNHEY and CDR2 as SVGAGI. This CDR3 has 14 amino acids. The V end was cut by 0 bases, the J end by 4 bases, with 9 bases between. The DNA for the CDR3 is TGTGCCAGCAGTTACTCGATGTATTCAGAGACCCAGTACTTC. It is translated as CASSYSMYSETQYF.

The genes are TRBV7-9 and TRBJ2-1; perhaps TRBD2 as D (5 bases). This CDR3 region has 18 residues. V lost 4 bases and J lost 0, with 19 bases in between. Germline CDR1 and CDR2: SEHNR and FQNEAQ (reference sequence). CDR3 in amino acids: CASSSSLLRLNSYNEQFF. The CDR3 DNA reads TGTGCCAGCAGCTCTAGCCTTTTGAGGCTTAACTCCTACAATGAGCAGTTCTTC. Based on the CDR3 plus reference TRBV7-9 and TRBJ2-1, the full variable domain is DTGVSQNPRHKITKRGQNVTFRCDPISEHNRLYWYRQTLGQGPEFLTYFQNEAQLEKSRLLSDRFSAERPKGSFSTLEIQRTEQGDSAMYLCASSSSLLRLNSYNEQFFGPGTRLTVL.

This clonotype was recorded many times. CDR3 residues: CASSLISYEQYF. In DNA, the CDR3 is TGTGCCAGCAGCTTAATATCCTACGAGCAGTACTTC. The chain carries TRBV11-2 and TRBJ2-7; D gene uncertain. V gave up 2 bases and J gave up 1 base, with 3 bases separating them. Germline V lookup: CDR1 SGHAT, CDR2 FQNNGV. CDR3 length: 12 residues.

The table lists this clonotype with many counts. This chain joins TRBV11-1 and TRBJ2-1, with a weak D call TRBD1 (5 bases). V lost 5 bases and J lost 0, with 14 bases in between. The CDR3 is 16 residues long. The germline V gene has CDR1 SGHAT and CDR2 FQDESV (reference sequence). In DNA, the CDR3 is TGTGCCAGCAGCCGCCTAACAGGCGACTCCTACAATGAGCAGTTCTTC. Its translation is CASSRLTGDSYNEQFF.

This chain connects TRBV7-9 to TRBJ2-1; the match to TRBD2 covers 11 bases. This CDR3 spans 15 amino acids. With 2 bases clipped from V and 8 bases from J, the junction kept 5 bases outside the gene matches. Germline V gene lookup returns CDR1 SEHNR and CDR2 FQNEAQ (reference sequence). The CDR3 loop is CASSLTSGRVYEQFF. The CDR3 DNA reads TGTGCCAGCAGCTTAACTAGCGGGAGAGTCTATGAGCAGTTCTTC.

This clonotype occurred a few times. The V gene is TRBV3-1, the J gene TRBJ2-7; D remains unclear. This CDR3 region has 15 residues. Germline CDR1 reads LGHDT; CDR2 reads YNNKEL (reference sequence). V was pared by 1 base and J by 1 base, with 11 bases between. The CDR3 spells CASSQGAFWSYEQYF. In DNA, the CDR3 is TGTGCCAGCAGCCAAGGCGCATTTTGGTCCTACGAGCAGTACTTC.

The chain links TRBV5-1 to TRBJ2-2; the D call may be TRBD1 or TRBD2 (5 bases each). This CDR3 is 15 amino acids long. The V end was cut by 4 bases, the J end by 0 bases, with 10 bases between. The V gene's germline CDR1 is SGHRS and CDR2 YFSETQ. DNA of the CDR3: TGCGCCAGCAGCGTCAGGGACGCGAACACCGGGGAGCTGTTTTTT. Protein: CASSVRDANTGELFF.

Worth noting for this clonotype: A read error is possible here, since a much larger clone lies one base away. This CDR3 is CASSPRTGFLGRTQETQYF. CDR3 nucleotide sequence: TGTGCCAGCAGTCCCCGGACAGGGTTCCTCGGCAGGACCCAAGAGACCCAGTACTTC. V and J are TRBV27 and TRBJ2-5; 8 bases line up with TRBD1. With V trimmed by 5 bases and J by 1 base, 18 bases remained unmatched. Germline CDR1 MNHEY, CDR2 SMNVEV (reference sequence). The CDR3 is 19 amino acids.

This clonotype was observed a handful of times. The rearrangement uses TRBV6-1 and TRBJ2-2, with 8 bases matching TRBD1. The junction had 6 bases not matched to a gene; V was cut back by 8 bases and J by 4 bases. Germline V CDR1 and CDR2: MNHNS, SASEGT. CDR3 length: 14 amino acids. CDR3 sequence reads: CASSWTGTTGELFF. CDR3 in DNA: TGTGCCAGCTCATGGACAGGGACCACCGGGGAGCTGTTTTTT.

This clonotype has a count of ten or more. V usage is TRBV10-1 and J usage is TRBJ2-7, with 7 bases identical to TRBD1. Trimming took 5 bases from V and 2 from J; bases not matched to a gene: 6. Per the germline V gene, CDR1 is WNHNN and CDR2 is SYGVQD (reference sequence). The length of the CDR3 is 14 residues. Written as DNA, the CDR3 is TGCGCCAGCAGTCAGGGGCAGGGGGCCTACGAGCAGTACTTC. Translating gives CASSQGQGAYEQYF.

This CDR3 reads CSARDRGLAEETQYF. CDR3 in DNA: TGCAGTGCTAGAGACCGAGGACTAGCGGAAGAGACCCAGTACTTC. V gene TRBV20-1 combines with J gene TRBJ2-5, with 10 bases aligning to TRBD2. Germline CDR1 DFQATT, CDR2 SNEGSKA (reference sequence). This CDR3 is 15 amino acids long. The V segment lost 0 bases and the J segment 3 bases; nucleotides outside the gene matches: 4.